The sample holds many counts of the clone carrying this TCR beta chain. Its antigen remains unknown. The data were obtained in a study of human T cells and chemical hapten exposure. Looking at the study overall: DPC at 2% was the sensitizing agent, placed on roughly 2 cm by roughly 2 cm of upper inner arm skin.

Study conclusions and caveats: Every donor had alopecia, and their immune response may therefore differ from healthy people's.

The library tagged each cDNA molecule with unique molecular identifiers. From the RACE reads, TCRdb called clonotypes with MiXCR, one entry per CDR3 protein. This repertoire shows some 27,000 distinct CDR3 sequences, around 10% found once; its top ten account for around 7%. Noted time point: patch test 2, 6 weeks after DPC sensitization. Treatment indicated: therapeutic diphenylcyclopropenone sensitization with weekly scalp DPC. The template was total RNA from unfractionated whole blood. The CDR3 spans 12 residues. Looked up from germline, CDR1 is DFQATT and CDR2 is SNEGSKA (reference sequence). The V gene lost 0 bases and the J gene lost 6 bases, with 8 bases spanning the gap.

This specimen was whole blood, taken in connection with sensitization to the hapten diphenylcyclopropenone (DPC). The TCR comes from a man aged 25-45 years with alopecia areata. Some clones in this sample may be carry-over from other donors' samples. J is TRBJ1-1 and V is TRBV20-1; D gene uncertain. The CDR3 DNA reads TGCAGTGCTAGAGATCTTAATCCTGAAGCTTTCTTT. Translating it yields CSARDLNPEAFF.